Listed below are T cell receptor beta chains from one sample, sequenced in a study of tumor-infiltrating lymphocytes in primary liver carcinoma. One entry per CDR3 protein, called by TCRdb with MiXCR from the multiplex PCR reads. The sample lists about 210,000 distinct CDR3 sequences, 65% occurring once. The sequenced sample consisted of peripheral blood. The source of these receptors is a woman aged 60-75 years with primary liver carcinoma and hepatitis B virus infection. Both conserved end residues are part of each CDR3. D genes are given only for firm matches. Not all rows give a size; the values are once, few, many and, for expanded clones, a class.

>NA|TRBJ2-3|14|many|TRBV28
TGTGCCAGCAGAACGGGACTCTTTGTAGATACGCAGTATTTT
CASRTGLFVDTQYF
>TRBD1|TRBJ1-2|15|NA|TRBV6-5
TGTGCCAGCAGTTACGGAGTAGGGGGCGGCTATGGCTACACCTTC
CASSYGVGGGYGYTF
>TRBD2|TRBJ2-7|15|many|TRBV6-1
TGTGCCAGCAGTGACCCTTGGCGGGGGGCCTACGAGCAGTACTTC
CASSDPWRGAYEQYF
>TRBD2|TRBJ2-1|17|NA|TRBV5-1
TGCGCCAGTAGGTTGGCCGTCGGGACTAGCGGGAGGTATGAGCAGTTCTTC
CASRLAVGTSGRYEQFF
>NA|TRBJ2-7|15|many|TRBV4-1
TGCGCCAGCAGCCCTGGTGGAGGGGGCATCTACGAGCAGTACTTC
CASSPGGGGIYEQYF
>NA|TRBJ1-2|12|many|TRBV6-2/TRBV6-3
TGTGCCAGCAGCTCCGAGGTATATGGCTACACCTTC
CASSSEVYGYTF
>TRBD1|TRBJ2-6|17|few|TRBV16
TGTGCCAGCAGCCACGACAGGGGTTTACCTGGGGCCAACGTCCTGACTTTC
CASSHDRGLPGANVLTF
>NA|TRBJ2-7|13|NA|TRBV11-2
TGTGCCAGTAGCTTAGGCTGGAACTACGAGGAGTACTTC
CASSLGWNYEEYF
>TRBD2|TRBJ2-5|16|few|TRBV11-2
TGTGCCGGTAGCAACATACGGGGGGGGTGGAGGGAGACCAAGTACTTC
CAGSNIRGGWRETKYF
>NA|TRBJ2-5|17|many|TRBV7-8
TGTGCCAGCAGCCTAAAGGGGGACGGGCGGTACCAAGAGACCCAGTACTTC
CASSLKGDGRYQETQYF
>NA|TRBJ2-7|14|few|TRBV7-9
TGTGCCAGCAGCTTATTAGGGCAGGCCTCCGAGCAGTACTTC
CASSLLGQASEQYF
>TRBD1|TRBJ2-7|13|once|TRBV10-2
TGCGCCACCAGATTTCGGGACAGTTACGAGCAGTACTTC
CATRFRDSYEQYF
>NA|TRBJ2-3|13|many|TRBV12-5
TGTGCTAGTGGTTTGGCTCCTTTAGATACGCAGTATTTT
CASGLAPLDTQYF
>TRBD1|TRBJ2-7|17|few|TRBV7-9
TGTGCCAGCAGCTACCCCTTCTCGGGACAGGGGTCTGAGGAGCAGTACTTC
CASSYPFSGQGSEEQYF
>TRBD2|TRBJ2-3|13|NA|TRBV6-2/TRBV6-3
TGTGCCAGGATGGCTAGCGGCACAGATACGCAATATTTT
CARMASGTDTQYF
>TRBD2|TRBJ2-7|16|NA|TRBV28
TGTGTCAGCAGTTTGGCGGGAGCGGGAGGCAGCTACGAGCAGTACTTC
CVSSLAGAGGSYEQYF
>NA|TRBJ2-6|14|many|TRBV11-3
TGTGCCAGCAGCAGGGGGACGGTGGAGAACGTCCTGACTTTC
CASSRGTVENVLTF
>NA|TRBJ1-5|14|NA|TRBV28
TGTGCCAGCAGTTTAGGTAGCGGTTTGCAGCCCCAGCATTTT
CASSLGSGLQPQHF
>NA|TRBJ1-1|16|once|TRBV4-2
TGTGCCAGCGGCCAAGATCTGGGGCAGGTCGGCACTGAAGCTTTCTTT
CASGQDLGQVGTEAFF
>NA|TRBJ2-5|12|NA|TRBV29-1
TGCAGCGCCGCGATGGCGGGAGAGACCCAGTACTTC
CSAAMAGETQYF
>NA|TRBJ2-2|14|NA|TRBV2
TGTGCCAGCTTGGGGAGCCCGAACACCGGGGAGCTGTTTTTT
CASLGSPNTGELFF
>TRBD1|TRBJ2-3|17|few|TRBV5-5
TGTGCCAGCAGCCCCGCCCCGACAGGGTTAAGCACAGATACGCAGTATTTT
CASSPAPTGLSTDTQYF
>TRBD2|TRBJ2-3|18|NA|TRBV7-8
TGTGCCAGCAGCCTACGGACTAGCGGGATGCTGGGCACAGATACGCAGTATTTT
CASSLRTSGMLGTDTQYF
>NA|TRBJ1-3|14|NA|TRBV6-4
TGTGCCAGCAGTGAACAGGTCTCTGGAAACACCATATATTTT
CASSEQVSGNTIYF
>TRBD1|TRBJ2-3|19|few|TRBV6-1
TGTGCCAGCAGTGACGCCGGAGGCAGGGGGCTTTTGTTCACAGATACGCAGTATTTT
CASSDAGGRGLLFTDTQYF
>NA|TRBJ2-1|16|NA|TRBV6-6
TGTGCCAGCAGTTACAACGAAGCGCCAGACTACAATGAGCAGCTCTTC
CASSYNEAPDYNEQLF
>NA|TRBJ2-1|12|NA|TRBV10-3
TGTGCCATCAGGGTCGCTGTCAATGAGCAGTTCTTC
CAIRVAVNEQFF
>TRBD1|TRBJ2-1|13|NA|TRBV11-2
TGTGCCAGTGAGACAGGGAGCTACAATGAGCAGTCCTTC
CASETGSYNEQSF